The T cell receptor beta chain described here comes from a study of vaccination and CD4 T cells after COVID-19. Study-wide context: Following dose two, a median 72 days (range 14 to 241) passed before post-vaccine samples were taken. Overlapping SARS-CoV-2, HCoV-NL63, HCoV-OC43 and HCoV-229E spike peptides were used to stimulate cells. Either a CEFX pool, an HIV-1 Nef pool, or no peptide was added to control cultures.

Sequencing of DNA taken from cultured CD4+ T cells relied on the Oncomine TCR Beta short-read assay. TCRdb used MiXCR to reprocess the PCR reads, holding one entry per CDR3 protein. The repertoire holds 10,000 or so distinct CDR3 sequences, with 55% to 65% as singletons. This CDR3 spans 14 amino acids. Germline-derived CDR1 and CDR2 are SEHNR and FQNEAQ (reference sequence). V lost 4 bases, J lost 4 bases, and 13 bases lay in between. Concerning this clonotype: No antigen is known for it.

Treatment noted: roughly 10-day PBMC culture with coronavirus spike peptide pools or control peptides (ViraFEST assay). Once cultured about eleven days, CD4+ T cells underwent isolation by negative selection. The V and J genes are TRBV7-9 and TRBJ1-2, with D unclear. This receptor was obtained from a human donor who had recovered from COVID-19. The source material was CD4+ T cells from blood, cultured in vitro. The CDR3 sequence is CASSSVEGRYGYTF. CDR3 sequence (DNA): TGTGCCAGCAGCTCCGTGGAGGGTCGCTATGGCTACACCTTC.